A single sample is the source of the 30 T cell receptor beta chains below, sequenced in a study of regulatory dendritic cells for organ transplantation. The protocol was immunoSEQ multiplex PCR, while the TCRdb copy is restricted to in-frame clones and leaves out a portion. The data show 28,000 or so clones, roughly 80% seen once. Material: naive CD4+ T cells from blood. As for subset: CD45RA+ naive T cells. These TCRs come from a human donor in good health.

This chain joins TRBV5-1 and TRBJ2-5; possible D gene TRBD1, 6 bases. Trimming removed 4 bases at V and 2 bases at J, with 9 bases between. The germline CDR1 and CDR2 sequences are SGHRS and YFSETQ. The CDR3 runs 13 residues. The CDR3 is CASSHDRQETQYF. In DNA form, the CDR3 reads TGCGCCAGCAGCCATGACAGGCAAGAGACCCAGTACTTC.

The CDR3 nucleotides read TGTGCTAGTGGTTTGGGCTCTACAGCCGTTTACAATGAGCAGTTCTTC. Its protein product is CASGLGSTAVYNEQFF. The chain combines TRBV12-5 with TRBJ2-1, with D uncertain. The germline gives CDR1 LGHNT, CDR2 FRNRAP. V gave up 1 base and J gave up 4 bases, with 14 bases separating them. The CDR3 loop spans 16 amino acids.

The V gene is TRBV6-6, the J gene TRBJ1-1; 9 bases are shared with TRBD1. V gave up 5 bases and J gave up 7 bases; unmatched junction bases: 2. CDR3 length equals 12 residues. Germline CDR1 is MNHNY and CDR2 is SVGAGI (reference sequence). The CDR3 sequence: CASSDRGFEAFF. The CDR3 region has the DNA TGTGCCAGCAGTGACAGGGGGTTTGAAGCTTTCTTT.

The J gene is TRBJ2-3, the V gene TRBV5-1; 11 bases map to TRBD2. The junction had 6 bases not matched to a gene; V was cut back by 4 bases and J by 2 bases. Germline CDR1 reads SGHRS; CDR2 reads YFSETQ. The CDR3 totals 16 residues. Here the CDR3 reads CASSPRLAGLTDTQYF. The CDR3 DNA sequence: TGCGCCAGCAGCCCTCGACTAGCGGGGCTCACAGATACGCAGTATTTT.

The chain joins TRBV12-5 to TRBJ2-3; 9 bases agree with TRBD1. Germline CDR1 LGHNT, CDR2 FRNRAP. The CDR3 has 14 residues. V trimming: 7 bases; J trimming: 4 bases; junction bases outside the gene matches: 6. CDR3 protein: CASAQQGAADTQYF. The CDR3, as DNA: TGTGCTAGTGCCCAACAGGGGGCAGCAGATACGCAGTATTTT.

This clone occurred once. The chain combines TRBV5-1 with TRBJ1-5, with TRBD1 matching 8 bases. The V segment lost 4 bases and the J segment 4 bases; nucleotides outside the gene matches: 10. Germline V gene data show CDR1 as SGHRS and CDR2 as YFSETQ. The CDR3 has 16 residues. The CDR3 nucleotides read TGCGCCAGCAGCGTTCGACAGGGGCAGTGGAATCAGCCCCAGCATTTT. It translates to CASSVRQGQWNQPQHF.

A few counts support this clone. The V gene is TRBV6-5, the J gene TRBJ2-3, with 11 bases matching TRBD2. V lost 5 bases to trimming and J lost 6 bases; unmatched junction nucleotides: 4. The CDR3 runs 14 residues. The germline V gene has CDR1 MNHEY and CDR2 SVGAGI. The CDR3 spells CASSPRLAGDTQYF. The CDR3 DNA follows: TGTGCCAGCAGTCCCCGACTAGCGGGGGATACGCAGTATTTT.

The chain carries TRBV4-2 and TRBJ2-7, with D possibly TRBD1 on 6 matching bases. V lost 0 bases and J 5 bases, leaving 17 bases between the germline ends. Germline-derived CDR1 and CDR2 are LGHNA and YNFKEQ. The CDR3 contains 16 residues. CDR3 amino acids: CASSQEWGQGIDEQYF. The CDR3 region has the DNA TGTGCCAGCAGCCAAGAATGGGGCCAGGGGATCGACGAGCAGTACTTC.

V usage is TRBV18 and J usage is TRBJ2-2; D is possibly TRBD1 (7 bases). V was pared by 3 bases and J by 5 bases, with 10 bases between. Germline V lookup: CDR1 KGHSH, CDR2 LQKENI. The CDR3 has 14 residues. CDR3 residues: CASSPTGRTGELFF. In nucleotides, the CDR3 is TGTGCCAGCTCACCGACAGGGAGGACCGGGGAGCTGTTTTTT.

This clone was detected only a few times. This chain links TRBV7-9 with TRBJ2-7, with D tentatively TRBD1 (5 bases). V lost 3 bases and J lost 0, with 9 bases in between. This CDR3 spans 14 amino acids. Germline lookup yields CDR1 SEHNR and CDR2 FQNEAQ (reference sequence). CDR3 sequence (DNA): TGTGCCAGCAGCTTCACCCAGGGCTCCTACGAGCAGTACTTC. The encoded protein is CASSFTQGSYEQYF. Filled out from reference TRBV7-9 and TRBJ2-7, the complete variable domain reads DTGVSQNPRHKITKRGQNVTFRCDPISEHNRLYWYRQTLGQGPEFLTYFQNEAQLEKSRLLSDRFSAERPKGSFSTLEIQRTEQGDSAMYLCASSFTQGSYEQYFGPGTRLTVT.

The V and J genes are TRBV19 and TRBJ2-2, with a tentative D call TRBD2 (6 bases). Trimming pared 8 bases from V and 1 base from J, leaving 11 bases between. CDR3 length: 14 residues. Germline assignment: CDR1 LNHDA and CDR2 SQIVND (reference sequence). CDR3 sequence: CASGGTLNTGELFF. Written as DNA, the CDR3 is TGTGCCAGTGGGGGGACGTTGAACACCGGGGAGCTGTTTTTT. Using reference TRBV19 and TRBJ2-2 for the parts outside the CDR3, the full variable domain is DGGITQSPKYLFRKEGQNVTLSCEQNLNHDAMYWYRQDPGQGLRLIYYSQIVNDFQKGDIAEGYSVSREKKESFPLTVTSAQKNPTAFYLCASGGTLNTGELFFGEGSRLTVL.

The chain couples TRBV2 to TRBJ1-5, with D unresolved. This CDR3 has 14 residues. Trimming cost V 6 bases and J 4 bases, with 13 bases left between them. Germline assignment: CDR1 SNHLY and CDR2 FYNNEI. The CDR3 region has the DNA TGTGCCAGCAGCCCAAGACAACGGAATCAGCCCCAGCATTTT. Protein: CASSPRQRNQPQHF.

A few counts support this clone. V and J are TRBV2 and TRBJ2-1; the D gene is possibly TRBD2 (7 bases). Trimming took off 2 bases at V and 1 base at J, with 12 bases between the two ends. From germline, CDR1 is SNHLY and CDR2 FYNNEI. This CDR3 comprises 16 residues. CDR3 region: CASSELGGLSYNEQFF. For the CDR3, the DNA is TGTGCCAGCAGTGAACTGGGGGGGCTTTCCTACAATGAGCAGTTCTTC.

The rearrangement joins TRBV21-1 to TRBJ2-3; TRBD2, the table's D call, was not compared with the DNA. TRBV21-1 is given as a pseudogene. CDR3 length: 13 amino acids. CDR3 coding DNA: TGTGCCAGCACTCCCTATCTCCCCATCGAGCAGTATTTT. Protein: CASTPYLPIEQYF.

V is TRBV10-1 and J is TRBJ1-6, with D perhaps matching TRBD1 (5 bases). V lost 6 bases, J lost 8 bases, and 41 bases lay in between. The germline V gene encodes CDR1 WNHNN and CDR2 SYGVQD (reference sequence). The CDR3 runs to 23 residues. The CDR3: CASRPPPRQWVFPVSVSDSPLHF. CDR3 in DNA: TGCGCCAGCAGACCTCCACCCCGACAGTGGGTTTTCCCCGTATCGGTGTCAGATTCACCCCTCCACTTT.

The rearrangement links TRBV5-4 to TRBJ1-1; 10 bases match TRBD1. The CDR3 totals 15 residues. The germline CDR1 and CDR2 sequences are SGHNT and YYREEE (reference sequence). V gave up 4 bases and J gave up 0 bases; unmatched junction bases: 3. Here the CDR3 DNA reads TGTGCCAGCAGCGGGACAGGGGCGATGAACACTGAAGCTTTCTTT. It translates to CASSGTGAMNTEAFF.

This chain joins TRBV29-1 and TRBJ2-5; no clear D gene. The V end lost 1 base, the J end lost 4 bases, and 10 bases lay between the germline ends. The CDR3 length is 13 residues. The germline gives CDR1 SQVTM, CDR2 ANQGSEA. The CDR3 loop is CSVEGPAGETQYF. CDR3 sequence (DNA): TGCAGCGTTGAAGGACCCGCAGGAGAGACCCAGTACTTC.

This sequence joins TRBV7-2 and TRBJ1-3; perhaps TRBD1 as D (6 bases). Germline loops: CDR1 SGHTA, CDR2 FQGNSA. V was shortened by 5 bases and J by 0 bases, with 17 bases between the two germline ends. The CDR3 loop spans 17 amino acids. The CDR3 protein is CASSPLNRVISGNTIYF. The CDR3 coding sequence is TGTGCCAGCAGCCCCCTCAACAGGGTTATCTCTGGAAACACCATATATTTT.

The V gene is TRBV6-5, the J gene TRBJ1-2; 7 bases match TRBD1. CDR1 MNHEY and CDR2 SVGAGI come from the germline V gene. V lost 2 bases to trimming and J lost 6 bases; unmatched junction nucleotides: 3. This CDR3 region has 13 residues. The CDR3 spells CASSYETGDGYTF. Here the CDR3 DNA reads TGTGCCAGCAGTTACGAAACAGGGGATGGCTACACCTTC.

The CDR3 region has the DNA TGTGCCAGTAGTATGGATCGGGGGGATTATGGCTACACCTTC. This gives the protein CASSMDRGDYGYTF. This sequence joins TRBV19 and TRBJ1-2, with D possibly TRBD1 on 5 matching bases. V was trimmed by 3 bases and J by 5 bases, leaving 13 bases between them. CDR1 is LNHDA, CDR2 SQIVND, per germline (reference sequence). CDR3 length: 14 residues.

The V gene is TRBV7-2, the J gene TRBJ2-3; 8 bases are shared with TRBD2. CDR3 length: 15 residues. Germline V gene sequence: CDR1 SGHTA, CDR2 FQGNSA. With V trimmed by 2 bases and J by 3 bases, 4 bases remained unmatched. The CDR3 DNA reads TGTGCCAGCAGCTTAATCGGACTAGCAACAGATACGCAGTATTTT. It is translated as CASSLIGLATDTQYF.

In DNA form, the CDR3 reads TGTGCCAGCAGTGGCGGCCAGGGGATTCATGGCTACACCTTC. Its translation is CASSGGQGIHGYTF. The chain combines TRBV6-1 with TRBJ1-2, with TRBD1 as a possible D gene (6 bases). The CDR3 loop spans 14 amino acids. V lost 4 bases and J lost 6, with 15 bases in between. Germline CDR1 is MNHNS and CDR2 is SASEGT.

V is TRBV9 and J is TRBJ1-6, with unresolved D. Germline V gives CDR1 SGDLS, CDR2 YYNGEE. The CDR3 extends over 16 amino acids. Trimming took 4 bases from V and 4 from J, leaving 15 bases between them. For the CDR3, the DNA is TGTGCCAGCAGCAAAACAGCCGAATCGTATAATTCACCCCTCCACTTT. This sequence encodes CASSKTAESYNSPLHF.

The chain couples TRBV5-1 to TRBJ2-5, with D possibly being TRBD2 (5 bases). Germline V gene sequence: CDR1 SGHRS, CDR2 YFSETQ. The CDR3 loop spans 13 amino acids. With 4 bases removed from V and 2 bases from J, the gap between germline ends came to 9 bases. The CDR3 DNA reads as TGCGCCAGCAGCGTGGACTTGCAAGAGACCCAGTACTTC. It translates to CASSVDLQETQYF. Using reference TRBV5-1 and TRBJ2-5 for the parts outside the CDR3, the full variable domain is KAGVTQTPRYLIKTRGQQVTLSCSPISGHRSVSWYQQTPGQGLQFLFEYFSETQRNKGNFPGRFSGRQFSNSRSEMNVSTLELGDSALYLCASSVDLQETQYFGPGTRLLVL.

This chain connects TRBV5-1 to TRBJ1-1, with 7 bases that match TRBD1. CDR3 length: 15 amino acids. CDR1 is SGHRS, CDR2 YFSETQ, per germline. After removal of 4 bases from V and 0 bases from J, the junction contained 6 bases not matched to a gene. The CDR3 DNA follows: TGCGCCAGCAGCCCCTCCGGGACAGTGAACACTGAAGCTTTCTTT. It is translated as CASSPSGTVNTEAFF.

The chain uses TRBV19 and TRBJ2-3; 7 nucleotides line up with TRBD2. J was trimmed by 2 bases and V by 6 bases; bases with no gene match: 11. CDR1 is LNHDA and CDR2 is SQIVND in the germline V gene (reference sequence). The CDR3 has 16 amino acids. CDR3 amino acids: CASSITSASNTDTQYF. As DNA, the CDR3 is TGTGCCAGTAGCATCACTAGCGCGTCGAACACAGATACGCAGTATTTT. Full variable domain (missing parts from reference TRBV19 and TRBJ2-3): DGGITQSPKYLFRKEGQNVTLSCEQNLNHDAMYWYRQDPGQGLRLIYYSQIVNDFQKGDIAEGYSVSREKKESFPLTVTSAQKNPTAFYLCASSITSASNTDTQYFGPGTRLTVL.

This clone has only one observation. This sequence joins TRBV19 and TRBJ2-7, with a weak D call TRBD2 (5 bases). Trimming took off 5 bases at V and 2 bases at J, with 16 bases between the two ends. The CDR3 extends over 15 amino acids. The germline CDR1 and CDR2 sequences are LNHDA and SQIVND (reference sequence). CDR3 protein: CASSSPGDGTYEQYF. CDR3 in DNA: TGTGCCAGTAGTTCCCCCGGGGATGGTACCTACGAGCAGTACTTC.

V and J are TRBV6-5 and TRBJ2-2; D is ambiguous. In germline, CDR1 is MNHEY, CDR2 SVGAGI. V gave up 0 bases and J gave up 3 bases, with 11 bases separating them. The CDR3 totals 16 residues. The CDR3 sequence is CASSYSFGDDTGELFF. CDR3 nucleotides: TGTGCCAGCAGTTACTCATTTGGAGATGACACCGGGGAGCTGTTTTTT.

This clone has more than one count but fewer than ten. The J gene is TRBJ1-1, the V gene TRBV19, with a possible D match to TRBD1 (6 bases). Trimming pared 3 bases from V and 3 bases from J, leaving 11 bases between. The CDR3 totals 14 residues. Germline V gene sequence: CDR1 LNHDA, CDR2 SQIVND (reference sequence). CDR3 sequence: CASSMNRVDTEAFF. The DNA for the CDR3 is TGTGCCAGTAGTATGAACAGGGTGGACACTGAAGCTTTCTTT.

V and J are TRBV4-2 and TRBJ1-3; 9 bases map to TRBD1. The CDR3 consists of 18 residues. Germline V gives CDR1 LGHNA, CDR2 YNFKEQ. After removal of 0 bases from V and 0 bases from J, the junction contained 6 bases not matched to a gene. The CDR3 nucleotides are TGTGCCAGCAGCCAAGATGGGACAGGGAAAAACTCTGGAAACACCATATATTTT. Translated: CASSQDGTGKNSGNTIYF.